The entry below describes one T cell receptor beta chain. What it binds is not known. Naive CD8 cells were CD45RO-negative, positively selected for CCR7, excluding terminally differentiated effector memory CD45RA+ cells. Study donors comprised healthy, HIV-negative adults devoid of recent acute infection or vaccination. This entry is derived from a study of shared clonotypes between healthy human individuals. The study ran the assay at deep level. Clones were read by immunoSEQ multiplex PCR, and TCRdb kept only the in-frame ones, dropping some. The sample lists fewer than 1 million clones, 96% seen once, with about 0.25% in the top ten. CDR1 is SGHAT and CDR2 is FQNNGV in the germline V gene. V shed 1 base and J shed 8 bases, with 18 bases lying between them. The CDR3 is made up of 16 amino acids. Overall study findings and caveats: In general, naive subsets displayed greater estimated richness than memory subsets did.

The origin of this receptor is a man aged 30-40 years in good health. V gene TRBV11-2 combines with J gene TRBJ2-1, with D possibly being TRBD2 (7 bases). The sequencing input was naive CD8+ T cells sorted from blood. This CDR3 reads CASSLGGGGGPDEQFF. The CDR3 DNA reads TGTGCCAGCAGCTTAGGAGGGGGGGGAGGGCCCGATGAGCAGTTCTTC.